This TCR beta chain was obtained from a study of blood T cells in healthy people across ages. General study findings and limits: Naive T cell percentage showed a strong correlation with TCR beta diversity.

For every donor, a draw yielded around 10 milliliters of peripheral blood. The CDR3 runs 14 residues. V lost 9 bases and J lost 5, with 19 bases in between. From germline, CDR1 is SGHRS and CDR2 YFSETQ. As for this clonotype: What it binds is unknown.

A sample-barcoded 5' primer and a J-beta primer mix were used in a second PCR of roughly 7 to 11 cycles. TCRdb redid the calling of the 5' RACE reads with MiXCR, one entry per CDR3 protein. In the table there are around 940,000 distinct CDR3 sequences, just over 50% of which are singletons. This sequence joins TRBV5-1 and TRBJ2-3; perhaps TRBD2 as D (6 bases). The sample taken for sequencing was blood. The TCR sequence derives from a woman aged 60 to 75 in good health. Written as DNA, the CDR3 is TGCGCCACCCGGGAGACCTCCGTGAGAGATACGCAGTATTTT. Amino acids: CATRETSVRDTQYF.